The source of this T cell receptor (beta chain) is a study of a mutant IDH1 vaccine in newly diagnosed glioma. Background on the study: Treated patients were approximately 62% male, about 38% female, mean age roughly 40 years.

Findings and caveats of the study: Alterations occurring in top peripheral T cell clonotypes seemed unrelated to pseudoprogression.

The protocol was immunoSEQ multiplex PCR, while the TCRdb copy is restricted to in-frame clones and leaves out a portion. The table lists over 30,000 clones, approximately 87% of them singletons. Germline CDR1 and CDR2: SGDLS and YYNGEE. The CDR3 is 14 residues long. Trimming removed 4 bases at V and 0 bases at J, with 10 bases between. On this clone: Its antigen is currently unknown.

The time point was: week 47, end of study. The content of each vaccine dose was 300 ug of mutant IDH1 20-mer peptide, and topical imiquimod accompanied it. Vaccinations, eight in total, occurred in weeks 1, 3, 5, 7, 11, 15, 19, 23. The V call is TRBV9, the J call TRBJ1-1; D gene uncertain. This receptor was obtained from a woman aged 25-40 years with glioma. The material sequenced was PBMCs, taken from a glioma patient whose treatment included an IDH1 peptide vaccine. CDR3 nucleotide sequence: TGTGCCAGCAGCCCCCAGATCATGAACACTGAAGCTTTCTTT. Residues: CASSPQIMNTEAFF.